The 17 T cell receptor beta chains below were found in one sample sequenced in a study of T cell responses to AZD1222 COVID-19 vaccine. The protocol was immunoSEQ multiplex PCR, while the TCRdb copy is restricted to in-frame clones and leaves out a portion. The sample contains some 130,000 clones, just under 95% of which appear only once. The source was peripheral blood, collected 28 days after the second AZD1222 dose. The source of these receptors is an adult who received the AZD1222 COVID-19 vaccine.

The chain couples TRBV19 to TRBJ1-2; 10 nucleotides agree with TRBD1. Germline V CDR1 and CDR2: LNHDA, SQIVND (reference sequence). The CDR3 runs to 14 residues. J was trimmed by 5 bases and V by 6 bases; bases with no gene match: 6. This CDR3 is CASSEDRGNYGYTF. Here the CDR3 DNA reads TGTGCCAGTAGCGAGGACAGGGGGAATTATGGCTACACCTTC.

J is TRBJ1-1 and V is TRBV19, with 10 bases aligning to TRBD1. CDR1 LNHDA and CDR2 SQIVND come from the germline V gene (reference sequence). V lost 5 bases to trimming and J lost 7 bases; unmatched junction nucleotides: 7. This CDR3 is built from 14 residues. In DNA form, the CDR3 reads TGTGCCAGTAGTTCTTACGGACAGGGGGATGAAGCTTTCTTT. It specifies CASSSYGQGDEAFF. Looking up the rest from reference TRBV19 and TRBJ1-1 gives the full variable domain: DGGITQSPKYLFRKEGQNVTLSCEQNLNHDAMYWYRQDPGQGLRLIYYSQIVNDFQKGDIAEGYSVSREKKESFPLTVTSAQKNPTAFYLCASSSYGQGDEAFFGQGTRLTVV.

The chain joins TRBV2 to TRBJ1-4; 7 bases are shared with TRBD1. The CDR3 spans 13 residues. CDR1 is SNHLY, CDR2 FYNNEI, per germline. V was pared by 6 bases and J by 6 bases, with 4 bases of the junction left unmatched. Here the CDR3 reads CASRQGSYEKLFF. CDR3 bases: TGTGCCAGCAGACAGGGGAGCTATGAAAAACTGTTTTTT.

The gene calls are TRBV12-3 or TRBV12-4 and TRBJ1-1; D gene unclear. V lost 4 bases, J lost 4 bases, and 7 bases lay in between. This CDR3 has 12 amino acids. CDR3 region: CASSSGSTEAFF. For the CDR3, the DNA is TGTGCCAGCAGTTCGGGGAGCACTGAAGCTTTCTTT.

The chain uses TRBV30 and TRBJ1-2; no clear D. The CDR3 runs 12 residues. V gave up 1 base and J gave up 4 bases, with 7 bases separating them. CDR1 and CDR2 (germline): GTSNPN, SVGIG (reference sequence). The CDR3 loop is CAWSGLSYGYTF. The DNA for the CDR3 is TGTGCCTGGAGTGGCCTATCCTATGGCTACACCTTC.

This chain uses TRBV29-1 with TRBJ2-5; D unclear. Germline loops: CDR1 SQVTM, CDR2 ANQGSEA. This CDR3 is built from 13 residues. Between the trimmed V and J ends, which lost 7 bases and 4 bases, there was a span of 16 bases. As DNA, the CDR3 is TGCAGCGCTGTCTACCAACCAGGAGAGACCCAGTACTTC. Its protein product is CSAVYQPGETQYF.

The chain couples TRBV11-3 to TRBJ1-1, with no clear D. This CDR3 is 16 amino acids long. Germline loops: CDR1 SGHNT, CDR2 YENEEA. Trimming shortened V by 0 bases and J by 1 base, and 12 bases separated the two germline ends. Here the CDR3 reads CASSLDGGLGNTEAFF. In DNA form, the CDR3 reads TGTGCCAGCAGCTTAGATGGAGGGCTCGGGAACACTGAAGCTTTCTTT.

The chain is built from TRBV6-1 and TRBJ2-3, with TRBD2 matching 9 bases. The germline V gene encodes CDR1 MNHNS and CDR2 SASEGT. Trimming at V came to 1 base and at J to 1 base, leaving 6 bases not matched to a gene. The CDR3 runs to 17 residues. The CDR3 region is CASSEGVAGAGTDTQYF. For the CDR3, the DNA is TGTGCCAGCAGTGAAGGTGTAGCGGGGGCCGGCACAGATACGCAGTATTTT.

The chain carries TRBV20-1 and TRBJ2-1; TRBD1 aligns across 8 bases. J lost 4 bases, V lost 3 bases, and 5 bases had no gene match. Germline V CDR1 and CDR2: DFQATT, SNEGSKA (reference sequence). The CDR3 loop spans 14 amino acids. CDR3 in DNA: TGCAGTGCTAGTGGCTGGGACAGGTACAATGAGCAGTTCTTC. Translated, it gives CSASGWDRYNEQFF.

This clone occurred once. This sequence joins TRBV5-1 and TRBJ2-1; 7 nucleotides agree with TRBD2. This CDR3 contains 18 residues. Trimming cost V 0 bases and J 8 bases; bases outside gene matches: 17. The V gene's germline CDR1 is SGHRS and CDR2 YFSETQ. DNA of the CDR3: TGCGCCAGCAGCTTGGTTCTCGTTCGCGGGGGAGGTGACGATGAGCAGTTCTTC. Translating it yields CASSLVLVRGGGDDEQFF.

This clone was detected once. The junction departs from the called germline gene at one end, perhaps through a read error. The DNA of the CDR3 is TGTGCTAGCAGCTTAGGATACAGGGTTGGCGGGGAGCTGTTTTTT. Translated: CASSLGYRVGGELFF. The chain carries TRBV7-7 and TRBJ2-2; tentatively, D is TRBD1 (6 bases). The CDR3 runs 15 residues. CDR1 and CDR2 from the germline V gene are SSHAT and FNYEAQ (reference sequence).

This chain connects TRBV7-9 to TRBJ1-4, with D possibly matching TRBD1 (5 bases). This CDR3 comprises 13 residues. CDR1 is SEHNR and CDR2 is FQNEAQ in the germline V gene (reference sequence). Trimming cost V 5 bases and J 7 bases, with 11 bases left between them. For the CDR3, the DNA is TGTGCCAGCAGCCGGGGGTCAGGTGAAAAACTGTTTTTT. Translation: CASSRGSGEKLFF.

The rearrangement uses TRBV5-5 and TRBJ2-3, with no clear D. This CDR3 contains 15 residues. Trimming pared 1 base from V and 4 bases from J, leaving 13 bases between. Germline V CDR1 and CDR2: SGHKS, YYEKEE (reference sequence). CDR3 amino acids: CASSLTPKRADTQYF. The CDR3 DNA is TGTGCCAGCAGCTTGACCCCTAAAAGGGCAGATACGCAGTATTTT.

This rearrangement joins TRBV7-3 to TRBJ2-3; D is unclear. V was clipped by 3 bases and J by 2 bases, with 6 bases between them. Per germline, CDR1 SGHTA and CDR2 FQGTGA. There are 13 residues in the CDR3. CDR3 sequence (DNA): TGTGCCAGCAGCTTGTCCCCCACAGATACGCAGTATTTT. This codes for CASSLSPTDTQYF.

The CDR3 sequence is CASSSLAGVFEQYF. The CDR3 DNA reads as TGTGCCAGCAGTTCTCTAGCGGGGGTGTTCGAGCAGTACTTC. V is TRBV28 and J is TRBJ2-7; 10 bases agree with TRBD2. The V segment lost 4 bases and the J segment 6 bases; nucleotides outside the gene matches: 6. This CDR3 has 14 amino acids. From germline, CDR1 is MDHEN and CDR2 SYDVKM.

The J gene is TRBJ2-5, the V gene TRBV7-3, with 14 bases lining up with TRBD2. Losses at the gene ends were 5 bases for V and 4 bases for J; bases not matched to a gene: 9. The CDR3 spans 17 residues. The V gene's germline CDR1 is SGHTA and CDR2 FQGTGA. CDR3 in DNA: TGTGCCAGCAGCCCGGGGACTAGCGGGGGACTGGGAGAGACCCAGTACTTC. This encodes CASSPGTSGGLGETQYF.

This chain joins TRBV18 and TRBJ1-5, with 9 bases matching TRBD1. The CDR3 runs to 16 residues. Trimming removed 3 bases from V and 6 bases from J; junction bases left unmatched: 9. The germline gives CDR1 KGHSH, CDR2 LQKENI. DNA for the CDR3: TGTGCCAGCTCACCGATATCGACAGGGGGAATTCAGCCCCAGCATTTT. Translated, it gives CASSPISTGGIQPQHF.